This TCR beta chain was observed in a study of early T cells in non-severe SARS-CoV-2 infection. In the study overall: Whole-blood bulk RNA, unsorted, was sequenced, and chains were unpaired.

The library protocol tagged individual cDNA molecules with unique molecular identifiers. TCRdb reprocessed the 5' RACE reads with MiXCR, giving one entry per CDR3 protein. Of about 100,000 distinct CDR3 sequences listed, around 14% were seen once; the top ten hold 5% to 8%. To note about this clonotype: Its antigen remains unidentified.

General observations from the study: VDJdb matching, biased toward anti-spike CD8 responses, missed private and CD4 specificities.

Trimming pared 0 bases from V and 0 bases from J, leaving 6 bases between. The CDR3 extends over 14 amino acids. CDR1 is LGHNA and CDR2 is YSLEER in the germline V gene. The sample taken for sequencing was whole blood. The receptor was isolated from an adult who was a healthcare worker with PCR-confirmed SARS-CoV-2 infection or an uninfected control (not recorded which). This chain uses TRBV4-3 with TRBJ2-7; D is unresolved. CDR3 sequence reads: CASSQDLRSYEQYF. CDR3 sequence (DNA): TGCGCCAGCAGCCAAGATCTCCGCTCCTACGAGCAGTACTTC.